A single sample gave rise to the 8 T cell receptor beta chains below, sequenced in a study of siplizumab effects on memory and regulatory T cells. Only in-frame clones appear in the TCRdb table, and some are missing; sequencing was by immunoSEQ multiplex PCR. The sample shows 50,000 to 75,000 clones, just over 95% of them seen only once. The sample consisted of naive CD8+ T cells sorted from blood. The receptors come from a human donor in good health.

V gene TRBV5-1 combines with J gene TRBJ2-3, with unresolved D. The CDR3 length is 14 residues. Germline assignment: CDR1 SGHRS and CDR2 YFSETQ. V was pared by 5 bases and J by 5 bases, with 15 bases between. CDR3 DNA: TGCGCCAGCAGGTGGGCCCACGGTGAAGATACGCAGTATTTT. Protein product: CASRWAHGEDTQYF.

Worth noting for this clone: Distinct nucleotide sequences in the sample also encode this CDR3. The rearrangement joins TRBV5-4 to TRBJ2-3; D remains unclear. The CDR3 sequence is 12 residues long. Germline V gene data show CDR1 as SGHNT and CDR2 as YYREEE (reference sequence). V was trimmed by 0 bases and J by 4 bases, leaving 3 bases between them. The CDR3 protein is CASSLAADTQYF. CDR3 nucleotides: TGTGCCAGCAGCTTGGCGGCAGATACGCAGTATTTT. Combining the CDR3 with reference TRBV5-4 and TRBJ2-3 gives the whole variable domain ETGVTQSPTHLIKTRGQQVTLRCSSQSGHNTVSWYQQALGQGPQFIFQYYREEENGRGNFPPRFSGLQFPNYSSELNVNALELDDSALYLCASSLAADTQYFGPGTRLTVL.

The chain links TRBV6-4 to TRBJ2-7, with D perhaps TRBD1 or TRBD2 (6 bases each). Germline CDR1 and CDR2: MRHNA and SNTAGT. The V and J ends lost 5 bases and 3 bases respectively, with 23 bases between them. The CDR3 length is 17 residues. CDR3 in amino acids: CASSTGTKKGGLYEQYF. CDR3 sequence (DNA): TGTGCCAGCAGTACCGGGACAAAGAAAGGGGGGCTCTACGAGCAGTACTTC.

The rearrangement uses TRBV7-9 and TRBJ2-5; possible D gene TRBD1, 6 bases. Trimming took 3 bases from V and 5 from J, leaving 22 bases between them. The CDR3 extends over 17 amino acids. Germline values: CDR1 SEHNR, CDR2 FQNEAQ (reference sequence). The CDR3 DNA follows: TGTGCCAGCAGCTTGGATGGTATAACAGGGTTGAGGGAGACCCAGTACTTC. Its translation is CASSLDGITGLRETQYF.

The CDR3 nucleotides are TGTGCCAGCAGACCCCCTCTCCAGGGGGTTGCTAATGAAAAACTGTTTTTT. Translated: CASRPPLQGVANEKLFF. The V and J genes are TRBV7-9 and TRBJ1-4; 7 bases agree with TRBD1. The V segment lost 6 bases and the J segment 3 bases; nucleotides outside the gene matches: 13. Germline CDR1 SEHNR, CDR2 FQNEAQ (reference sequence). CDR3 length: 17 residues.

The chain has TRBV19 and TRBJ2-3, with TRBD2 identical over 8 bases. The V gene end was trimmed by 8 bases and the J gene end by 2 bases; junction bases not matched to a gene: 6. The germline V gene has CDR1 LNHDA and CDR2 SQIVND (reference sequence). The CDR3 runs to 14 residues. The CDR3 coding sequence is TGTGCCAGTTCCACTAGCGGTTCCACAGATACGCAGTATTTT. Protein product: CASSTSGSTDTQYF.

V is TRBV27 and J is TRBJ1-6; D remains unclear. CDR1 is MNHEY and CDR2 is SMNVEV in the germline V gene (reference sequence). The CDR3 loop spans 17 amino acids. Trimming shortened V by 0 bases and J by 3 bases, and 12 bases separated the two germline ends. In nucleotides, the CDR3 is TGTGCCAGCAGTTTATCGGCCGGTAGGGACTATAATTCACCCCTCCACTTT. Amino acids: CASSLSAGRDYNSPLHF.

J is TRBJ2-1 and V is TRBV29-1; D gene unclear. V shed 0 bases and J shed 10 bases, with 19 bases lying between them. Germline CDR1 is SQVTM and CDR2 is ANQGSEA. The CDR3 totals 15 residues. The CDR3 region has the DNA TGCAGCGTTGAAGAAGGGCGCCACGCTATGTCAGAGCAGTTCTTC. Residues: CSVEEGRHAMSEQFF.